A selection of T cell receptor beta chains follows, all from one sample in a study of T cells in localized non-small cell lung cancer. Only in-frame clones appear in the TCRdb table, and some are missing; sequencing was by immunoSEQ multiplex PCR. Among about 51,000 clones listed, around 81% were seen once. This specimen consisted of peripheral blood mononuclear cells, obtained before any cancer treatment. All receptors derive from a man aged 35-69 years with stage III lung adenocarcinoma. CDR3s include the opening cysteine and the closing phenylalanine or tryptophan.

j_call v_call cdr3_length cdr3_aa
TRBJ1-2 TRBV29-1 16 CSVLHPGTASNYGYTF
TRBJ2-3 TRBV5-6 15 CASSYRQALSDTQYF
TRBJ2-2 TRBV9 13 CASSAGYSGELFF
TRBJ1-1 TRBV28 16 CASSFVLVGTDTEAFF
TRBJ2-5 TRBV5-1 13 CASSLKGQETQYF
TRBJ2-3 TRBV5-1 19 CASSLGLAGDLGGTDTQYF
TRBJ2-3 TRBV19 14 CASSNRGSTDTQYF
TRBJ2-3 TRBV6-6 16 CASSYPTSGGADTQYF
TRBJ1-1 TRBV10-3 15 CAISDTNRGSTEAFF
TRBJ2-5 TRBV11-3 15 CASSLEGKEVETQYF
TRBJ2-3 TRBV5-4 17 CASSTRRTGQSTDTQYF
TRBJ2-7 TRBV10-2 14 CASSDIQGAYEQYF
TRBJ2-7 TRBV29-1 15 CSVEGGTSVAYEQYF
TRBJ1-6 TRBV5-1 15 CASSVDSPRNSPLHF
TRBJ2-7 TRBV11-2 17 CASSTLSGDRGSYEQYF
TRBJ2-7 TRBV19 14 CASSLHRGFYEQYF
TRBJ2-1 TRBV9 16 CASSADVRDGYNEQFF
TRBJ2-4 TRBV7-9 17 CASSLAGGGLAKNIQYF
TRBJ2-7 TRBV7-6 14 CASRLDRDSLEQYF
TRBJ1-2 TRBV30 13 CAWRRLSNYGYTF
TRBJ2-6 TRBV5-4 15 CASTPEGSGANVLTF
TRBJ1-6 TRBV14 16 CASSPLGISYNSPLHF
TRBJ2-2 TRBV6-6 12 CASLSGGGELFF
TRBJ2-2 TRBV10-1 12 CASSEGAGELFF
TRBJ2-3 TRBV5-1 16 CASSLIAGDITDTQYF
TRBJ2-1 TRBV27 15 CASSFGGRGQDEQFF
TRBJ2-1 TRBV25-1 14 CASSAPFLDNEQFF
TRBJ2-7 TRBV6-5 12 CASKGSLYEQYF
TRBJ2-3 TRBV7-8 17 CASSLGLSTSATDTQYF
TRBJ2-5 TRBV18 14 CASSPGIAEETQYF
TRBJ2-5 TRBV10-3 14 CAISEGTAQETQYF
TRBJ2-7 TRBV19 16 CASSPWRSGDLYEQYF
TRBJ1-1 TRBV7-2 13 CASRSWMNTEAFF
TRBJ2-1 TRBV19 14 CASSIIIGGNEQFF
TRBJ1-2 TRBV7-6 14 CASSLYRAGGGYTF
TRBJ2-2 TRBV10-1 16 CASSEHGTGRTGELFF
TRBJ2-3 TRBV9 19 CASSASGPRGGTYTDTQYF